A single sample gave rise to the 26 T cell receptor beta chains below, sequenced in a study of blood T cell repertoires in COVID-19. Libraries were prepared by immunoSEQ multiplex PCR; TCRdb keeps only in-frame clonotypes and omits some of them. Of approximately 70,000 clones listed, 90% are singletons. Sample: peripheral blood. The receptor source for this set is a human donor in a cohort sampled during active COVID-19.

In its sample, this clone was seen a few times. V and J are TRBV6-5 and TRBJ1-1, with D tentatively TRBD1 (5 bases). From germline, CDR1 is MNHEY and CDR2 SVGAGI. The length of the CDR3 is 15 residues. The V and J ends lost 0 bases and 3 bases respectively, with 11 bases between them. In DNA form, the CDR3 reads TGTGCCAGCAGTTACTCGAGCCGCAGGGACACTGAAGCTTTCTTT. Encoded protein: CASSYSSRRDTEAFF.

The DNA for the CDR3 is TGTGCCACCAAGACTAGCGGAAAAGTCTACGAGCAGTACTTC. Translated, it gives CATKTSGKVYEQYF. The rearrangement links TRBV2 to TRBJ2-7, with 9 bases that match TRBD2. Germline loops: CDR1 SNHLY, CDR2 FYNNEI. This CDR3 is 14 amino acids long. With V trimmed by 10 bases and J by 3 bases, 10 bases remained unmatched.

V gene TRBV7-8 combines with J gene TRBJ2-7; TRBD1 agrees at 9 bases. This CDR3 spans 15 amino acids. V dropped 4 bases and J dropped 1; count of bases not matched to a gene: 5. The germline gives CDR1 SGHVS, CDR2 FQNEAQ. The CDR3 coding sequence is TGTGCCAGCAGCTCCGGGACAGGGAATTCCTACGAGCAGTACTTC. This translates into CASSSGTGNSYEQYF.

This sequence joins TRBV7-4 and TRBJ2-7; the match to TRBD1 covers 7 bases. This CDR3 region has 15 residues. CDR1 and CDR2 (germline): SGHVT, SQSDAQ. Trimming cost V 2 bases and J 7 bases; bases outside gene matches: 11. The CDR3, as DNA: TGTGCCAGCAGCTTACCCCTCCGACAGGGTTTTGAGCAGTACTTC. The encoded protein is CASSLPLRQGFEQYF.

The chain links TRBV3-1 (or the pseudogene TRBV3-2) to TRBJ1-2; D might be TRBD1 (6 bases). Deletions cut 0 bases from V and 8 bases from J, with 13 bases between. CDR3 length: 14 amino acids. Germline V lookup: CDR1 LGHDT, CDR2 YNNKEL (reference sequence). CDR3 sequence reads: CASSQEGAYWGYTF. Written as DNA, the CDR3 is TGTGCCAGCAGCCAAGAGGGGGCCTATTGGGGCTACACCTTC.

The chain employs TRBV15 and TRBJ2-1, with a weak D call TRBD1 (6 bases). Trimming took 1 base from V and 12 from J, leaving 13 bases between them. The CDR3 runs to 13 residues. CDR1 LNHNV and CDR2 YYDKDF come from the germline V gene (reference sequence). This chain's CDR3 is CATSRVMSRGQFF. The CDR3 DNA reads TGTGCCACCAGCAGAGTTATGTCCAGGGGGCAGTTCTTC.

Written as DNA, the CDR3 is TGTGCCAGCAGCTATGTCCTTTCCGGGAGCCTCTACAATGAGCAGTTCTTC. Protein sequence: CASSYVLSGSLYNEQFF. This chain links TRBV5-4 with TRBJ2-1, with D tentatively TRBD2 (6 bases). V shed 3 bases and J shed 3 bases, with 19 bases lying between them. This CDR3 has 17 amino acids. CDR1 and CDR2 from the germline V gene are SGHNT and YYREEE (reference sequence).

Only one count was recorded for this clone. The V call is TRBV7-2, the J call TRBJ1-2; 7 bases agree with TRBD1. Germline V gene data show CDR1 as SGHTA and CDR2 as FQGNSA. This CDR3 is built from 15 residues. Trimming took 5 bases from V and 4 from J; bases not matched to a gene: 10. This CDR3 is CASSMGQPVIYGYTF. In DNA form, the CDR3 reads TGTGCCAGCAGCATGGGACAGCCAGTTATCTATGGCTACACCTTC.

The CDR3 loop is CSASIADTQYF. CDR3 nucleotide sequence: TGCAGTGCTAGTATAGCAGATACGCAGTATTTT. V gene TRBV20-1 combines with J gene TRBJ2-3; no clear D gene. CDR1 DFQATT and CDR2 SNEGSKA come from the germline V gene (reference sequence). The ends were cut back, 3 bases at V and 4 bases at J, with 5 bases in the middle. The CDR3 consists of 11 residues.

The rearrangement uses TRBV19 and TRBJ2-7, with D possibly TRBD2 on 5 matching bases. V was trimmed by 6 bases and J by 2 bases, leaving 14 bases between them. The CDR3 length is 14 residues. From germline, CDR1 is LNHDA and CDR2 SQIVND (reference sequence). The CDR3 region has the DNA TGTGCCAGTAGGGAAACCGGGAACACCTACGAGCAGTACTTC. It codes for CASRETGNTYEQYF.

CDR3 sequence: CAWSVWAPKGLPSAGQYF. Here the CDR3 DNA reads TGTGCCTGGAGTGTATGGGCCCCCAAGGGACTACCTTCCGCGGGCCAGTACTTC. The chain is built from TRBV30 and TRBJ2-7, with 7 positions matching TRBD2. Unmatched junction bases numbered 24, after V lost 0 bases and J lost 10 bases. CDR3 length equals 18 residues. Germline CDR1 and CDR2: GTSNPN and SVGIG (reference sequence).

The chain carries TRBV5-8 and TRBJ2-7, with TRBD2 matching over 11 bases. The germline V gene has CDR1 SGHTS and CDR2 YDEGEE. This CDR3 region has 16 residues. The ends lost 2 bases at V and 2 bases at J; junction bases unmatched: 6. The CDR3 reads CASSFLPGLAAYEQYF. The DNA of the CDR3 is TGTGCCAGCAGCTTCCTTCCGGGACTAGCGGCCTACGAGCAGTACTTC.

This clone has just one count. V and J are TRBV4-2 and TRBJ2-6; tentatively, D is TRBD1 (5 bases). Per the germline V gene, CDR1 is LGHNA and CDR2 is YNFKEQ. V lost 1 base and J lost 2, with 9 bases in between. This CDR3 contains 16 residues. Written as DNA, the CDR3 is TGTGCCAGCAGCCAAGTGGGGCAGACTGGGGCCAACGTCCTGACTTTC. The encoded protein is CASSQVGQTGANVLTF.

The chain links TRBV6-6 to TRBJ2-1; D possibly corresponds to TRBD2 (5 bases). Germline assignment: CDR1 MNHNY and CDR2 SVGAGI (reference sequence). The CDR3 is 14 amino acids. Trimming took off 4 bases at V and 5 bases at J, with 12 bases between the two ends. CDR3 sequence reads: CASSFRSGHNEQFF. In nucleotides, the CDR3 is TGTGCCAGCAGTTTTAGGAGCGGTCACAATGAGCAGTTCTTC.

The sample holds a few counts of this clone. The V gene is TRBV4-2, the J gene TRBJ1-2; 7 bases align to TRBD1. Per germline, CDR1 LGHNA and CDR2 YNFKEQ. The CDR3 has 17 residues. V shed 1 base and J 3 bases; nucleotides not matched to a gene: 11. The CDR3 region is CASSQGPDSDRDYGYTF. The CDR3 DNA reads as TGTGCCAGCAGCCAAGGCCCCGACTCCGACAGGGACTATGGCTACACCTTC.

This clone was found a few times. The gene calls are TRBV18 and TRBJ1-2; TRBD1 is a possible D gene (5 bases). CDR3 length: 13 amino acids. The V end was cut by 3 bases, the J end by 8 bases, with 13 bases between. CDR1 KGHSH and CDR2 LQKENI come from the germline V gene. This chain's CDR3 is CASSPSDSRGYTF. In nucleotides, the CDR3 is TGTGCCAGCTCACCGAGTGACAGTAGAGGCTACACCTTC.

The J gene is TRBJ2-1, the V gene TRBV24-1, with 12 bases aligning to TRBD1. V was pared by 3 bases and J by 7 bases, with 9 bases of the junction left unmatched. The CDR3 totals 17 residues. Germline lookup yields CDR1 KGHDR and CDR2 SFDVKD. The CDR3 DNA is TGTGCCACCAGTGATGGACGTAGGGGACAGGGGGCAAATGAGCAGTTCTTC. Amino acids: CATSDGRRGQGANEQFF.

The chain carries TRBV6-6 and TRBJ2-2; TRBD2 is a possible D gene (5 bases). The CDR3 contains 14 residues. CDR1 and CDR2 from the germline V gene are MNHNY and SVGAGI (reference sequence). The V end was cut by 5 bases, the J end by 2 bases, with 9 bases between. The CDR3 is CASSGAENTGELFF. CDR3 nucleotide sequence: TGTGCCAGCAGTGGAGCGGAAAACACCGGGGAGCTGTTTTTT.

The gene calls are TRBV7-2 and TRBJ2-1, with 7 positions matching TRBD2. This CDR3 comprises 15 residues. CDR1 and CDR2 (germline): SGHTA, FQGNSA. With 6 bases clipped from V and 5 bases from J, the junction kept 10 bases outside the gene matches. The CDR3 reads CASRWASGVNNEQFF. The CDR3 bases are TGTGCCAGCAGATGGGCTAGCGGAGTAAACAATGAGCAGTTCTTC.

This clone came up a few times. This chain connects TRBV19 to TRBJ1-5, with 7 bases fitting TRBD1. The length of the CDR3 is 12 residues. Per the germline V gene, CDR1 is LNHDA and CDR2 is SQIVND (reference sequence). Losses at the gene ends were 11 bases for V and 5 bases for J; bases not matched to a gene: 6. CDR3 sequence (DNA): TGTGCCGCAGGGGGTGTCGATCAGCCCCAGCATTTT. Its protein product is CAAGGVDQPQHF.

The gene calls are TRBV29-1 and TRBJ1-2, with 8 nucleotides matching TRBD1. Germline-derived CDR1 and CDR2 are SQVTM and ANQGSEA. Trimming removed 7 bases from V and 6 bases from J; junction bases left unmatched: 7. This CDR3 has 12 amino acids. The DNA of the CDR3 is TGCAGCGCTCGAACGGACAGGGATGGCTACACCTTC. Encoded protein: CSARTDRDGYTF.

This clone was counted once. The chain is built from TRBV28 and TRBJ1-2; D may be TRBD1 (5 bases). The germline CDR1 and CDR2 sequences are MDHEN and SYDVKM. The CDR3 sequence is 15 residues long. V was trimmed by 5 bases and J by 3 bases, leaving 16 bases between them. In DNA form, the CDR3 reads TGTGCCAGCAGTCGTTCCGGGACGGGGGACTATGGCTACACCTTC. Amino acids: CASSRSGTGDYGYTF.

V gene TRBV4-1 combines with J gene TRBJ2-2; 9 bases agree with TRBD1. This CDR3 is 17 amino acids long. V was pared by 2 bases and J by 7 bases, with 11 bases of the junction left unmatched. CDR1 is MGHRA, CDR2 YSYEKL, per germline. In DNA form, the CDR3 reads TGCGCCAGCAGCCAACTGATACAGGGGGCGAGGGACGGGGAGCTGTTTTTT. It translates to CASSQLIQGARDGELFF.

V usage is TRBV25-1 and J usage is TRBJ2-4; 9 bases are a match to TRBD1. CDR3 length: 13 amino acids. Germline V gene lookup returns CDR1 MGHDK and CDR2 SYGVNS. V trimming: 2 bases; J trimming: 9 bases; junction bases outside the gene matches: 2. The CDR3: CASSELQGAIQYF. The CDR3 nucleotides are TGTGCCAGCAGTGAACTACAGGGGGCCATTCAGTACTTC.

The chain links TRBV27 to TRBJ2-3, with 13 nucleotides matching TRBD2. CDR1 and CDR2 (germline): MNHEY, SMNVEV (reference sequence). V shed 0 bases, J shed 1 base, and the junction held 1 base outside the gene matches. CDR3 size: 17 residues. CDR3 sequence: CASSLSGTSGGTDTQYF. CDR3 sequence (DNA): TGTGCCAGCAGTTTATCGGGGACTAGCGGGGGCACAGATACGCAGTATTTT.

This chain joins TRBV6-5 and TRBJ1-5; possibly TRBD1 for D (6 bases). The V gene's germline CDR1 is MNHEY and CDR2 SVGAGI. V was trimmed by 6 bases and J by 0 bases, leaving 12 bases between them. This CDR3 spans 15 amino acids. CDR3 bases: TGTGCCAGCAGACGGGACAATCTTAGCAATCAGCCCCAGCATTTT. This translates into CASRRDNLSNQPQHF.